The 23 T cell receptor beta chains below all came from one sample that was sequenced in a study of graft-versus-host responses after intestinal transplantation. Only in-frame clones appear in the TCRdb table, and some are missing; sequencing was by immunoSEQ multiplex PCR. The table shows about 120,000 clones, with 85% to 95% occurring only once. The antigens for these receptors are not known. This material consisted of unstimulated CD4+ T cells sorted from spleen or lymph node cells, taken before intestinal transplant. All receptors come from a human donor who received an intestinal transplant.

The rearrangement uses TRBV6-5 and TRBJ1-4; 7 bases fit TRBD1. This CDR3 is 15 amino acids long. CDR1 and CDR2 (germline): MNHEY, SVGAGI. Trimming took 6 bases from V and 6 from J; bases not matched to a gene: 10. Here the CDR3 reads CASRSGTANDEKLFF. DNA for the CDR3: TGTGCCAGCAGAAGCGGGACAGCGAACGATGAAAAACTGTTTTTT.

In nucleotides, the CDR3 is TGTGCCACCAGCGGAGGGACAGGGTTGAAACTGTTTTTT. Protein sequence: CATSGGTGLKLFF. V gene TRBV15 combines with J gene TRBJ1-4, with 9 bases matching TRBD1. J was trimmed by 11 bases and V by 5 bases; bases with no gene match: 6. Germline V gene sequence: CDR1 LNHNV, CDR2 YYDKDF (reference sequence). This CDR3 contains 13 residues.

The V gene is TRBV10-2, the J gene TRBJ1-1, with no clear D. This CDR3 comprises 14 residues. Germline V gene data show CDR1 as WSHSY and CDR2 as SAAADI. V was pared by 4 bases and J by 3 bases, with 12 bases between. For the CDR3, the DNA is TGCGCCAGCAGTGTCTCACGGGGTTACACTGAAGCTTTCTTT. This sequence encodes CASSVSRGYTEAFF.

The rearrangement links TRBV11-2 to TRBJ1-4; no clear D gene. V was clipped by 0 bases and J by 8 bases, with 10 bases between them. The CDR3 is 14 residues long. Per germline, CDR1 SGHAT and CDR2 FQNNGV. The DNA for the CDR3 is TGTGCCAGCAGCTTAGATCCCCGACCCGAAAAACTGTTTTTT. This sequence encodes CASSLDPRPEKLFF.

The V call is TRBV7-2, the J call TRBJ2-1; 11 positions agree with TRBD1. CDR1 and CDR2 from the germline V gene are SGHTA and FQGNSA. The CDR3 runs to 15 residues. V shed 4 bases and J 7 bases; nucleotides not matched to a gene: 6. This CDR3 reads CASSWGQGVENEQFF. The CDR3 coding sequence is TGTGCCAGCAGCTGGGGACAGGGGGTGGAAAATGAGCAGTTCTTC.

The chain recombines TRBV5-6 with TRBJ1-5, with D possibly TRBD1 on 5 matching bases. The CDR3 length is 15 residues. Between the trimmed V and J ends, which lost 4 bases and 0 bases, there was a span of 11 bases. CDR1 is SGHDT and CDR2 is YYEEEE in the germline V gene. Here the CDR3 DNA reads TGTGCCAGCAGCCCGGGGCTTTATAGCAATCAGCCCCAGCATTTT. Protein product: CASSPGLYSNQPQHF.

This chain links TRBV5-1 with TRBJ2-7; D possibly corresponds to TRBD2 (5 bases). This CDR3 is built from 13 residues. Germline CDR1 and CDR2: SGHRS and YFSETQ. Trimming stripped 4 bases from V and 7 bases from J, with 15 bases between. This CDR3 is CASSELVDGEQYF. The CDR3 bases are TGCGCCAGCAGCGAACTAGTCGATGGGGAGCAGTACTTC.

The chain uses TRBV9 and TRBJ2-1, with 10 bases fitting TRBD2. Trimming cost V 0 bases and J 7 bases; bases outside gene matches: 4. Germline lookup yields CDR1 SGDLS and CDR2 YYNGEE. This CDR3 region has 15 residues. The CDR3 sequence: CASSVAPAGGNEQFF. DNA for the CDR3: TGTGCCAGCAGCGTAGCTCCAGCGGGAGGGAATGAGCAGTTCTTC.

V usage is TRBV10-2 and J usage is TRBJ1-5, with D perhaps matching TRBD1 (6 bases). The CDR3 spans 13 residues. Germline CDR1 is WSHSY and CDR2 is SAAADI. Between the trimmed V and J ends, which lost 11 bases and 3 bases, there was a span of 14 bases. The CDR3 nucleotides read TGCGCCGCCACAGGGTTCCTCAATCAGCCCCAGCATTTT. Its translation is CAATGFLNQPQHF.

This clone was seen a handful of times. The genes are TRBV10-3 and TRBJ2-7, with 9 bases that match TRBD1. The CDR3 length is 13 residues. V shed 10 bases, J shed 6 bases, and the junction held 10 bases outside the gene matches. Germline CDR1 is ENHRY and CDR2 is SYGVKD. The CDR3 region is CATTWTGVGEQYF. CDR3 DNA sequence: TGTGCCACCACCTGGACAGGGGTGGGCGAGCAGTACTTC.

The chain employs TRBV6-5 and TRBJ2-1; either TRBD1 or TRBD2 may fit D (5 bases each). From germline, CDR1 is MNHEY and CDR2 SVGAGI. Deletions cut 2 bases from V and 0 bases from J, with 11 bases between. The CDR3 is 16 amino acids. CDR3 sequence: CASSYEGSSSYNEQFF. In DNA form, the CDR3 reads TGTGCCAGCAGTTACGAGGGGTCCAGCTCCTACAATGAGCAGTTCTTC.

The chain is built from TRBV6-5 and TRBJ2-7, with D perhaps assigned TRBD1 or TRBD2 (5 bases each). Germline V gene data show CDR1 as MNHEY and CDR2 as SVGAGI. With 2 bases removed from V and 0 bases from J, the gap between germline ends came to 8 bases. The CDR3 runs to 14 residues. The CDR3 nucleotides read TGTGCCAGCAGTTACCTGGGGGTCTCCTACGAGCAGTACTTC. It yields the protein CASSYLGVSYEQYF.

The gene calls are TRBV5-8 and TRBJ2-5; possible D gene TRBD2, 6 bases. Deletions cut 2 bases from V and 1 base from J, with 9 bases between. From germline, CDR1 is SGHTS and CDR2 YDEGEE. The CDR3 has 14 amino acids. In DNA form, the CDR3 reads TGTGCCAGCAGCTTTCCCGGGAGCCAAGAGACCCAGTACTTC. It is translated as CASSFPGSQETQYF.

The chain has TRBV19 and TRBJ2-7; 7 bases map to TRBD2. V shed 7 bases and J 3 bases; nucleotides not matched to a gene: 9. Per the germline V gene, CDR1 is LNHDA and CDR2 is SQIVND (reference sequence). There are 14 residues in the CDR3. CDR3 in amino acids: CASMKRGSHYEQYF. The CDR3 bases are TGTGCCAGTATGAAGCGGGGCTCTCACTACGAGCAGTACTTC.

The gene calls are TRBV18 and TRBJ2-5; TRBD1 agrees at 8 bases. The J call may not be correct, given that the DNA end is closer to TRBJ2-7. The CDR3 has 14 amino acids. Germline assignment: CDR1 KGHSH and CDR2 LQKENI. The CDR3 region has the DNA TGTGCCAGCTCACCAGGCGACAGGGGCTACGAGCAGTACTTC. Translated: CASSPGDRGYEQYF.

The V gene is TRBV29-1, the J gene TRBJ2-1; 11 bases are shared with TRBD2. Germline V CDR1 and CDR2: SQVTM, ANQGSEA. There are 14 residues in the CDR3. Trimming at V came to 7 bases and at J to 1 base, leaving 3 bases not matched to a gene. The chain's CDR3 is CSAVAGGSYNEQFF. The CDR3 DNA reads as TGCAGCGCCGTAGCGGGAGGGTCCTACAATGAGCAGTTCTTC.

Concerning this clone: Distinct nucleotide sequences in the sample also encode this CDR3. The chain is built from TRBV5-1 and TRBJ2-5, with D maybe TRBD2 (5 bases). CDR1 is SGHRS and CDR2 is YFSETQ in the germline V gene. V lost 2 bases to trimming and J lost 4 bases, with 9 bases between them. This CDR3 contains 13 residues. The CDR3 coding sequence is TGCGCCAGCAGCTTAGGAGGAGGAGAGACCCAGTACTTC. This sequence encodes CASSLGGGETQYF.

The J gene is TRBJ1-4, the V gene TRBV19; D unresolved. This CDR3 is 15 amino acids long. Per the germline V gene, CDR1 is LNHDA and CDR2 is SQIVND (reference sequence). The ends were cut back, 0 bases at V and 3 bases at J, with 8 bases in the middle. CDR3 region: CASSIDLRSNEKLFF. The CDR3 nucleotides are TGTGCCAGTAGTATAGATTTAAGGTCTAATGAAAAACTGTTTTTT.

In its sample, this clone was seen once. CDR3 sequence (DNA): TGTGCCAGCAGCCACAAGTTGGACAGGGCTCACTCTGGGGCCAACGTCCTGACTTTC. Translated: CASSHKLDRAHSGANVLTF. J is TRBJ2-6 and V is TRBV14, with TRBD1 matching 8 bases. Germline values: CDR1 SGHDN, CDR2 FVKESK. The CDR3 spans 19 residues. V gave up 3 bases and J gave up 0 bases; unmatched junction bases: 10.

This chain's CDR3 is CASSRGGGQFF. Written as DNA, the CDR3 is TGTGCCAGCAGCCGAGGAGGGGGGCAGTTCTTC. The chain links TRBV7-3 to TRBJ2-1; tentatively, D is TRBD1 or TRBD2 (6 bases each). The germline gives CDR1 SGHTA, CDR2 FQGTGA. CDR3 length: 11 residues. V was pared by 5 bases and J by 12 bases, with 11 bases between. The entire variable domain, with the rest obtained from reference TRBV7-3 and TRBJ2-1, is as follows: GAGVSQTPSNKVTEKGKYVELRCDPISGHTALYWYRQSLGQGPEFLIYFQGTGAADDSGLPNDRFFAVRPEGSVSTLKIQRTERGDSAVYLCASSRGGGQFFGPGTRLTVL.

The chain uses TRBV5-8 and TRBJ1-2, with D hard to call. Germline lookup yields CDR1 SGHTS and CDR2 YDEGEE. The germline V and J ends were trimmed by 2 bases and 7 bases, with 6 bases remaining between them. CDR3 length: 11 amino acids. DNA of the CDR3: TGTGCCAGCAGCTTTGTCGGTGGCTACACCTTC. This encodes CASSFVGGYTF.

The chain joins TRBV28 to TRBJ2-5; weak D call: TRBD2 (5 bases). The J call may be incorrect, as the DNA end agrees better with TRBJ2-7. The CDR3 length is 15 residues. Germline CDR1 reads MDHEN; CDR2 reads SYDVKM. CDR3 loop: CASSLLGAVRYEQYF. CDR3 in DNA: TGTGCCAGCAGTTTATTAGGAGCGGTCCGCTACGAGCAGTACTTC.

The V and J genes are TRBV18 and TRBJ2-7, with D perhaps matching TRBD1 (7 bases). This CDR3 has 13 amino acids. V was shortened by 1 base and J by 9 bases, with 13 bases between the two germline ends. Germline CDR1 KGHSH, CDR2 LQKENI. This chain's CDR3 is CASSPRGGGGQYF. CDR3 sequence (DNA): TGTGCCAGCTCACCACGTGGAGGGGGCGGGCAGTACTTC.